The rows below give T cell receptor beta chains drawn from one sample of a study of blood T cell repertoires in COVID-19. Data came from immunoSEQ multiplex PCR; TCRdb stores just in-frame clones and leaves some out. Of about 280,000 clones listed, roughly 87% were seen once; the top ten hold almost 9.5%. The sequencing input was peripheral blood. The receptors derive from a man aged 18 to 30 with active or convalescent COVID-19. CDR3s include the opening cysteine and the closing phenylalanine or tryptophan. D genes are given only for firm matches. Clone size, where shown, is once, few, many, or a class for clones that have expanded.

j_call | d_call | clone_size | v_call | cdr3_aa | cdr3_nt
TRBJ2-7 | TRBD1 | . | TRBV13 | CASSLKGQGASYEQYF | TGTGCCAGCAGCTTAAAGGGACAGGGGGCTTCCTACGAGCAGTACTTC
TRBJ1-2 | . | . | TRBV5-1 | CASSVGTSLGYTF | TGCGCCAGCAGCGTCGGGACATCGCTTGGCTACACCTTC
TRBJ1-1 | TRBD1 | . | TRBV20-1 | CSARTGTEAFF | TGCAGTGCCAGGACAGGGACTGAAGCTTTCTTT
TRBJ2-7 | . | . | TRBV4-1 | CASSQDTVEQYF | TGCGCCAGCAGCCAAGATACGGTGGAGCAGTACTTC
TRBJ1-5 | . | . | TRBV7-8 | CASSFSSSNQPQHF | TGTGCCAGCAGCTTTAGCAGTAGCAATCAGCCCCAGCATTTT
TRBJ1-5 | TRBD1 | . | TRBV27 | CASSLTGVGQPQHF | TGTGCCAGCAGTTTAACAGGGGTCGGTCAGCCCCAGCATTTT
TRBJ2-5 | TRBD2 | . | TRBV6-2/TRBV6-3 | CASSNPGGGIQETQYF | TGTGCCAGCAGTAACCCTGGCGGGGGGATTCAAGAGACCCAGTACTTC
TRBJ2-5 | TRBD2 | . | TRBV12-5 | CASTRDYYQETQYF | TGTGCTAGTACAAGGGACTACTACCAAGAGACCCAGTACTTC
TRBJ2-1 | TRBD2 | few | TRBV6-5 | CASQMAGEPYNEQFF | TGTGCCAGCCAGATGGCGGGGGAGCCCTACAATGAGCAGTTCTTC
TRBJ2-1 | TRBD2 | . | TRBV4-3 | CASRAKNVGLAGQPHNEQFF | TGCGCCAGCAGAGCCAAGAACGTAGGACTAGCGGGTCAACCCCACAATGAGCAGTTCTTC
TRBJ1-1 | . | . | TRBV7-9 | CASSLRGQSGTEAFF | TGTGCCAGCAGCTTACGGGGTCAGTCGGGCACTGAAGCTTTCTTT
TRBJ1-1 | TRBD1 | . | TRBV28 | CASSGRTGGVDEAFF | TGTGCCAGCAGTGGGCGAACAGGGGGCGTAGATGAAGCTTTCTTT
TRBJ1-2 | TRBD1 | . | TRBV10-1 | CASSQGQGEGYTF | TGCGCCAGCAGCCAGGGACAGGGCGAAGGCTACACCTTC
TRBJ2-7 | . | . | TRBV27 | CASSTRARPHEQYF | TGTGCCAGCAGTACGCGGGCAAGGCCCCACGAGCAGTACTTC
TRBJ2-5 | TRBD1 | . | TRBV9 | CASSAVTGGPLETQYF | TGTGCCAGCAGCGCCGTAACAGGGGGCCCGTTGGAGACCCAGTACTTC
TRBJ1-1 | TRBD1 | . | TRBV6-5 | CASSSRQGHTEAFF | TGTGCCAGCAGTTCACGACAGGGTCACACTGAAGCTTTCTTT
TRBJ1-1 | TRBD1 | . | TRBV27 | CASSLGQGYGTEAFF | TGTGCCAGCAGTTTGGGACAGGGGTATGGCACTGAAGCTTTCTTT
TRBJ1-1 | TRBD1 | . | TRBV5-5 | CASSLVTGLTDTEAFF | TGTGCCAGCAGCTTGGTGACAGGGTTGACGGACACTGAAGCTTTCTTT
TRBJ1-1 | . | . | TRBV5-1 | CASSLVPGVGTEAFF | TGCGCCAGCAGCTTGGTCCCGGGGGTGGGCACTGAAGCTTTCTTT
TRBJ1-2 | . | . | TRBV18 | CASSSPWTANYGYTF | TGTGCCAGCTCATCCCCTTGGACAGCAAACTATGGCTACACCTTC
TRBJ1-3 | TRBD1 | . | TRBV27 | CASATGTGGNTIYF | TGTGCCAGCGCGACCGGGACAGGGGGAAACACCATATATTTT
TRBJ1-1 | . | few | TRBV12-5 | CASGLVTGTSGTEAFF | TGTGCTAGTGGTTTGGTTACAGGGACAAGTGGCACTGAAGCTTTCTTT
TRBJ1-5 | . | . | TRBV2 | CASGDQDRRNQPQHF | TGTGCCAGCGGAGACCAGGACAGAAGAAATCAGCCCCAGCATTTT
TRBJ1-2 | . | few | TRBV12-3/TRBV12-4 | CASLGAGDGYTF | TGTGCCAGTTTAGGGGCAGGGGATGGCTACACCTTC
TRBJ2-1 | . | . | TRBV14 | CASSSSVAVGNEQFF | TGTGCCAGCAGCTCCAGCGTCGCGGTCGGGAATGAGCAGTTCTTC
TRBJ1-4 | . | . | TRBV5-1 | CASRLGEKLFF | TGCGCCAGCAGACTCGGGGAAAAACTGTTTTTT
TRBJ1-2 | TRBD1 | . | TRBV24-1 | CTPEGQGAEDRLPYGYTF | TGTACCCCCGAAGGACAGGGGGCCGAAGACCGCCTGCCATATGGCTACACCTTC
TRBJ2-3 | TRBD1 | . | TRBV6-2/TRBV6-3 | CASTYPGQGLLGDTQYF | TGTGCCAGCACTTATCCGGGACAGGGGTTGTTGGGAGATACGCAGTATTTT
TRBJ1-2 | TRBD1 | . | TRBV11-2 | CASSLDRANYGYTF | TGTGCCAGCAGCTTGGACAGGGCAAACTATGGCTACACCTTC
TRBJ2-7 | TRBD1 | . | TRBV27 | CASSPRTGGEQYF | TGTGCCAGCAGTCCGCGGACAGGCGGCGAGCAGTACTTC
TRBJ2-7 | TRBD2 | . | TRBV4-3 | CASSQDFGGGSYEQYF | TGCGCCAGCAGCCAAGATTTCGGGGGGGGGTCGTACGAGCAGTACTTC
TRBJ2-3 | . | . | TRBV2 | CASSEETVGTDTQYF | TGTGCCAGCAGTGAAGAAACAGTTGGCACAGATACGCAGTATTTT
TRBJ2-7 | . | . | TRBV9 | CASNPTGRGRDEQYF | TGTGCCAGCAACCCAACCGGCCGGGGGAGAGACGAGCAGTACTTC
TRBJ2-3 | . | . | TRBV18 | CASSPIQGSTDTQYF | TGTGCCAGCTCACCAATACAGGGAAGCACAGATACGCAGTATTTT
TRBJ1-3 | TRBD1 | . | TRBV7-2 | CASSLSQGTHGNTIYF | TGTGCCAGCAGCTTATCACAGGGGACGCACGGAAACACCATATATTTT
TRBJ2-1 | . | . | TRBV15 | CATSSDSKEQFF | TGTGCCACCAGCAGCGATAGTAAGGAGCAGTTCTTC
TRBJ2-1 | . | . | TRBV7-8 | CASSSLRWEHEQFF | TGTGCCAGCAGCTCGCTACGGTGGGAGCATGAGCAGTTCTTC
TRBJ2-1 | . | once | TRBV5-6 | CASSLRWGETYNEQFF | TGTGCCAGCAGCTTGAGGTGGGGGGAGACCTACAATGAGCAGTTCTTC
TRBJ2-5 | TRBD2 | . | TRBV7-8 | CASSLRTSGGETQYF | TGTGCCAGCAGCTTACGAACTAGCGGCGGGGAGACCCAGTACTTC
TRBJ2-7 | . | . | TRBV3-1/TRBV3-2 | CASQGVASYEQYF | TGTGCCAGCCAAGGGGTGGCCTCCTACGAGCAGTACTTC
TRBJ1-5 | . | . | TRBV19 | CASKTGWGNQPQHF | TGTGCCAGTAAGACAGGCTGGGGCAATCAGCCCCAGCATTTT
TRBJ2-3 | TRBD2 | few | TRBV10-2 | CASSDSGGVTDTQYF | TGCGCCAGCAGTGATAGCGGGGGGGTAACAGATACGCAGTATTTT
TRBJ2-3 | TRBD2 | . | TRBV7-2 | CASSSLAGGLTDTQYF | TGTGCCAGCAGCTCACTAGCGGGGGGGCTCACAGATACGCAGTATTTT
TRBJ1-4 | . | . | TRBV25-1 | CASSDWARGEKLFF | TGTGCCAGCAGTGATTGGGCCCGGGGGGAAAAACTGTTTTTT
TRBJ1-4 | . | . | TRBV18 | CASSPTWRTGEKLFF | TGTGCCAGCTCACCCACATGGAGAACGGGTGAAAAACTGTTTTTT
TRBJ1-1 | . | few | TRBV7-8 | CASSRTVNTEAFF | TGTGCCAGCAGCCGGACAGTGAACACTGAAGCTTTCTTT
TRBJ2-7 | . | . | TRBV12-5 | CASGLDGSSYEQYF | TGTGCTAGTGGCTTGGACGGTTCCTCCTACGAGCAGTACTTC
TRBJ2-1 | . | . | TRBV6-1 | CASSAQGRGHGYNEQFF | TGTGCCAGCAGTGCGCAGGGGCGGGGGCACGGCTACAATGAGCAGTTCTTC